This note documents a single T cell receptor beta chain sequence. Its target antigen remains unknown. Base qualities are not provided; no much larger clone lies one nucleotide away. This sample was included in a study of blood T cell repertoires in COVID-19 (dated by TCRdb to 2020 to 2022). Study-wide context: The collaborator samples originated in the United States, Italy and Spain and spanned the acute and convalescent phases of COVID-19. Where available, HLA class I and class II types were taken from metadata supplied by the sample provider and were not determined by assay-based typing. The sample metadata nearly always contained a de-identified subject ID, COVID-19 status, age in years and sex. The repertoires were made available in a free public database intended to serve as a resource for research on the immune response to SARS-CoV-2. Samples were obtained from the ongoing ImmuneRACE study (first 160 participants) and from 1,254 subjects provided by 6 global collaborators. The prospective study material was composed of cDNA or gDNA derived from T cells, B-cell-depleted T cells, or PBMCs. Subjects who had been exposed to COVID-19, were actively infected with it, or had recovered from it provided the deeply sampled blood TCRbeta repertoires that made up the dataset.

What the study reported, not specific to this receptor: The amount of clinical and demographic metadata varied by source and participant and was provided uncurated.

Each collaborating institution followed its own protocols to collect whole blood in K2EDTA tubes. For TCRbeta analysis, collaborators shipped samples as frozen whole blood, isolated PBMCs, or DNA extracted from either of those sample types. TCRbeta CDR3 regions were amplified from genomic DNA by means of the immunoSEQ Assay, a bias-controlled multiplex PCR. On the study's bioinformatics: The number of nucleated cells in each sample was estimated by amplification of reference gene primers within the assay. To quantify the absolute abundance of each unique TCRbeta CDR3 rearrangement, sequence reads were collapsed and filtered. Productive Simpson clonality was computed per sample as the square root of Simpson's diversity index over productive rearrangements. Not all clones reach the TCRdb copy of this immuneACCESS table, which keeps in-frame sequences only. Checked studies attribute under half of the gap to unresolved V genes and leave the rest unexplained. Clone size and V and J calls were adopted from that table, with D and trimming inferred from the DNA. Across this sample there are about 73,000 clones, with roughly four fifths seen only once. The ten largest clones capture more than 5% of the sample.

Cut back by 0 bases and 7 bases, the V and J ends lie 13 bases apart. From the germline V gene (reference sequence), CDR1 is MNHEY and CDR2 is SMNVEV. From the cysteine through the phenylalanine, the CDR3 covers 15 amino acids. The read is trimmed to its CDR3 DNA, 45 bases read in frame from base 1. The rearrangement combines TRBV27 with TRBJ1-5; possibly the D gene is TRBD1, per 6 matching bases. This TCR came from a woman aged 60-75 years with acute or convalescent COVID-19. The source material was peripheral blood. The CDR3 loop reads CASSLSGGAWQPQHF. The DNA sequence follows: TGTGCCAGCAGTTTATCGGGGGGGGCCTGGCAGCCCCAGCATTTT.